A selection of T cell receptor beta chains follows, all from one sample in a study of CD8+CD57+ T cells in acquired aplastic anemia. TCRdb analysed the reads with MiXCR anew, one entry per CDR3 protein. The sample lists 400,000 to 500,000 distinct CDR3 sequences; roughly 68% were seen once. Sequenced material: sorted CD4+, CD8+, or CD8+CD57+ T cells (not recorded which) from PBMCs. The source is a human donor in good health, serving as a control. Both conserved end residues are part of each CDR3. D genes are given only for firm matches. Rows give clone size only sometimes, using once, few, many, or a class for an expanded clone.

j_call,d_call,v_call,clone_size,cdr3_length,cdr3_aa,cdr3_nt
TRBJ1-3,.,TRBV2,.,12,CASSGVGNTIYF,TGTGCCAGCAGTGGAGTGGGAAACACCATATATTTT
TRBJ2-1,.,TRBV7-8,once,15,CASSLPRNIYNEHFF,TGTGCCAGCAGCTTACCTCGCAACATCTACAATGAACATTTCTTC
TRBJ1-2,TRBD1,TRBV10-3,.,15,CAISESGDRGHGYTF,TGTGCCATCAGTGAGTCAGGGGACAGGGGACACGGCTACACCTTC
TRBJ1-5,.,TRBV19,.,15,CASSILSELYRAQHF,TGTGCCAGTAGTATCCTCAGCGAGCTCTATCGGGCCCAGCATTTT
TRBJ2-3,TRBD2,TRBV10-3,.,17,CAISPGGGGATPDTQYF,TGTGCCATCAGCCCAGGCGGGGGTGGGGCTACCCCAGATACGCAGTATTTT
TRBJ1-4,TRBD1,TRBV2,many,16,CASSESSGGWGEKLFF,TGTGCCAGCAGTGAGAGTTCAGGGGGTTGGGGTGAAAAACTGTTTTTT
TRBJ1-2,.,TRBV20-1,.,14,CSARDGRGFYGYTF,TGCAGTGCTAGAGACGGCCGTGGATTCTATGGCTACACCTTC
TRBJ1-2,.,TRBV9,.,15,CASSVEPGVPGGYTF,TGTGCCAGCAGCGTAGAGCCGGGGGTGCCGGGAGGTTACACCTTC
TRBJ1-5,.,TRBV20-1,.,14,CSARAMRDNQPQHF,TGCAGTGCTAGAGCCATGAGGGACAATCAGCCCCAGCATTTT
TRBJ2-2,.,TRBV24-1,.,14,CATSGNGGTGELFF,TGTGCCACCAGTGGCAACGGAGGAACCGGGGAGCTGTTTTTT
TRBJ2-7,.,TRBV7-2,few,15,CASSPTSSPAYEQYF,TGTGCCAGCAGCCCAACTAGCTCTCCAGCCTACGAGCAGTACTTC
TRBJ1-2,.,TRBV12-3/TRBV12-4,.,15,CASSSTGSPNYGYTF,TGTGCCAGCAGTTCGACCGGGTCCCCTAACTATGGCTACACCTTC
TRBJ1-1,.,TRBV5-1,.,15,CASSIEPNENTEAFF,TGCGCCAGCAGCATAGAGCCCAATGAAAACACTGAAGCTTTCTTT
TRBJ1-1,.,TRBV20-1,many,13,CSASRLQITEAFF,TGCAGTGCTAGCCGTCTACAGATCACTGAAGCTTTCTTT
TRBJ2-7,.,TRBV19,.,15,CASSPVSGGAYKQYF,TGTGCCAGTAGTCCTGTGTCTGGGGGCGCTTACAAGCAGTACTTT
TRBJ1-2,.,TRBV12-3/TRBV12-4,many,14,CASSQDQLRGGYTF,TGTGCCAGCAGTCAAGACCAACTTAGGGGTGGCTACACCTTC
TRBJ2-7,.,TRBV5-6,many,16,CASSLLGATLSYEQYF,TGTGCCAGCAGCTTGTTGGGGGCAACCCTCTCCTACGAGCAGTACTTC
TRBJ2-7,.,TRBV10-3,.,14,CAISESTHTYGYNF,TGTGCCATCAGTGAGTCGACACACACCTATGGCTACAACTTC
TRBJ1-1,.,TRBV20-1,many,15,CSASGRRGPNTEAFF,TGCAGTGCTAGCGGACGTCGGGGCCCGAACACTGAAGCTTTCTTT
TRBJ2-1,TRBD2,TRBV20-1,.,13,CSASADAGGKQFF,TGCAGTGCTAGCGCTGACGCGGGGGGTAAGCAGTTCTTC
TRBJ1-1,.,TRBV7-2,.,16,CASSTGTNGKKTEAFF,TGTGCCAGCAGCACCGGGACCAACGGAAAGAAGACTGAAGCTTTCTTT
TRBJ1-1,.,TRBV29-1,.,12,CSLGGLNTEAFF,TGCAGCCTCGGGGGTCTGAACACTGAAGCTTTCTTT
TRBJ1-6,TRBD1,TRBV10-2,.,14,CASRIGDRGGQLHF,TGTGCCAGCAGAATAGGGGACAGGGGTGGCCAGCTCCACTTT
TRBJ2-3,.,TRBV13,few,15,CASSLGGGPTDTQYF,TGTGCCAGCAGCTTAGGGGGGGGCCCGACAGATACGCAGTATTTT
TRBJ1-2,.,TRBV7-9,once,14,CASSLDGRLYGYTF,TGTGCCAGCAGCTTAGATGGGCGGCTCTATGGCTACACCTTC
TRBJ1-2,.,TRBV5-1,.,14,CASNVGTGRYGYTF,TGCGCCAGCAACGTTGGGACGGGACGCTATGGCTACACCTTC
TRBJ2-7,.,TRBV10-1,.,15,CASSPQRSAYYEQYF,TGTGCCAGCAGCCCCCAGAGGAGCGCCTACTACGAGCAGTACTTC
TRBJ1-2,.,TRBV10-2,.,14,CASSATPVNYGYTF,TGCGCCAGCAGTGCTACCCCCGTAAACTATGGCTACACCTTC
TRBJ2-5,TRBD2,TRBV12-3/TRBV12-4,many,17,CASSLGLAGGSQETQYF,TGTGCCAGCAGTCTAGGACTAGCGGGGGGCTCCCAAGAGACCCAGTACTTC
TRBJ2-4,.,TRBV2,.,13,CASSGRAKDIQYF,TGTGCCAGCAGTGGAAGAGCCAAAGACATACAGTACTTC